Listed here is a single T cell receptor (beta chain). The antigen this receptor binds is unknown. The record has no base qualities; no much larger clone is one base away. This sample is part of a study of post-analysis software for immune sequencing data (dated by TCRdb to between 2015 and 2017). Turning to the overall study: Disease courses on record covered relapsing-remitting, secondary progressive and progressive-relapsing multiple sclerosis, though some patients had no subtype annotation. The multiple sclerosis patient repertoires were compared with around ten previously published healthy control repertoires from donors aged 6 to 25 years. A subset of samples was prepared in parallel using single-end sample barcoding, then pooled and co-amplified after Illumina adapter ligation.

CDR3 length: 16 amino acids, cysteine to phenylalanine. Of the read, only the CDR3 DNA is kept; its 48 bases are in frame from base 1. At the junction V is shortened by 2 bases and J by 4 bases; bases outside the gene matches: 7. Results and caveats for the whole study, not just this receptor: About five TRBV segments, including TRBV5-6, TRBV5-1 and TRBV20-1, were significantly more frequent in patients than controls. The multiple sclerosis patient group was slightly younger than the control group. Direct clustering with F measure revealed strong co-clustering of samples prepared in the same batch, which led to a batch-effect correction. Compared with controls, multiple sclerosis patients had significantly lower normalized Chao1 diversity, a finding suggesting substantial peripheral T-cell clonal expansion.

The library was made by PCR. TCRdb shows the sequencer as Illumina HiSeq 2500. Unique molecular identifiers were incorporated into TCR beta cDNA libraries to reduce PCR and sequencing biases. Every 1 to 10 million input T cells yielded 500,000 or so cDNA molecules, meaning each molecule approximated one T cell. The patient libraries were prepared and sequenced with the same protocol used for the earlier healthy control dataset. Within a given batch, samples were prepared together, multiplexed and sequenced on the same HiSeq lane. Under the source paper's analysis protocol: MIGEC was used to process the raw barcoded reads, and molecular identifier groups with only a single read were discarded before consensus assembly and CDR3 extraction. Clonotype tables were post-analysed with VDJtools, and diversity was normalized by down-sampling all datasets to the smallest sample size. To correct batch-related cross-sample contamination, repertoire overlap clustering matched CDR3 amino acid sequences but not nucleotide sequences. Starting from the raw public reads, TCRdb applied fastp trimming at Q25, assembled clones with MiXCR and retained in-frame beta chains. Entries are consolidated by CDR3 protein sequence, retaining the most common genes and DNA. Here the V and J calls rest on TCRdb's processing, not on the authors' analysis. For this sample there are over 300,000 distinct CDR3 sequences; less than 35% appear just once. Jointly, the top ten make up roughly 13% of the sample.

TCR beta repertoires were profiled from peripheral blood of roughly 13 young patients with multiple sclerosis to demonstrate the VDJtools post-analysis software. The patients with multiple sclerosis were children and adolescents between about 6 and 17 years of age. The rearranged segments are TRBV12-3 or TRBV12-4 and TRBJ1-2, and TRBD1 matches 10 of the central bases. The source of this sequence is a girl aged 5-17 years with multiple sclerosis. Source material: blood. For the CDR3, the sequence is CASSLYETGGVYGYTF. The DNA reads TGTGCCAGCAGTTTATATGAGACAGGGGGCGTCTATGGCTACACCTTC.